This is a list of T cell receptor beta chains from one sample in a study of technical replicates of blood from a handful of donors. Only in-frame clones appear in the TCRdb table, and some are missing; sequencing was by immunoSEQ multiplex PCR. The sample yields more than 15,000 clones, 70% to 85% seen once. The sequencing sample was made of PBMCs. These receptors were taken from a human donor in good health. Some clones in this sample may be carry-over from other donors' samples. Each CDR3 is given with its conserved first and last residue. The D gene is left open where the match is weak. For some rows the clone size is stated as once, few or many, or as a class when expanded; others skip it.

D | J | size | V | CDR3 | DNA
- | TRBJ2-4 | - | TRBV6-6 | CASSSTGTIQYF | TGTGCCAGCAGTTCCACCGGGACTATTCAGTACTTC
- | TRBJ2-2 | - | TRBV29-1 | CSVVYANTGELFF | TGCAGCGTTGTGTATGCGAACACCGGGGAGCTGTTTTTT
TRBD2 | TRBJ2-5 | - | TRBV14 | CASSHLAGETQYF | TGTGCCAGCAGCCACCTAGCGGGGGAGACCCAGTACTTC
- | TRBJ2-7 | - | TRBV2 | CASVGSANRYEQYF | TGTGCCAGCGTAGGTAGCGCGAACCGTTACGAGCAGTACTTC
TRBD1 | TRBJ2-6 | - | TRBV6-4 | CASSDSTGGSGANVLTF | TGTGCCAGCAGTGACTCGACAGGGGGCTCTGGGGCCAACGTCCTGACTTTC
TRBD1 | TRBJ1-1 | - | TRBV18 | CASSPTGLNTEAFF | TGTGCCAGCTCACCGACAGGGTTGAACACTGAAGCTTTCTTT
- | TRBJ2-5 | - | TRBV25-1 | CASSEGRYQETQYF | TGTGCCAGCAGTGAAGGCAGGTACCAAGAGACCCAGTACTTC
TRBD2 | TRBJ2-5 | - | TRBV7-9 | CASSWTSGGQETQYF | TGTGCCAGCAGCTGGACTAGCGGGGGCCAAGAGACCCAGTACTTC
- | TRBJ1-4 | - | TRBV21-1 | CASSKAGGREEKLFF | TGTGCCAGCAGTAAAGCGGGGGGTAGGGAGGAAAAACTGTTTTTT
- | TRBJ2-7 | - | TRBV19 | CASSPWGGSGYEQYF | TGTGCCAGTAGCCCCTGGGGTGGGAGCGGCTACGAGCAGTACTTC
TRBD1 | TRBJ2-5 | - | TRBV2 | CASSWGQENQETQYF | TGTGCCAGCAGTTGGGGACAGGAGAACCAAGAGACCCAGTACTTC
TRBD1 | TRBJ1-1 | - | TRBV6-4 | CASSSDRGTEAFF | TGTGCCAGCAGTAGTGACAGGGGGACTGAAGCTTTCTTT
- | TRBJ1-5 | - | TRBV7-3 | CASSLPGQPQHF | TGTGCCAGCAGCTTACCAGGGCAGCCCCAGCATTTT
TRBD2 | TRBJ2-7 | - | TRBV7-8 | CASSLAGFAAGEQYF | TGTGCCAGCAGCTTAGCGGGATTCGCAGCGGGAGAGCAGTACTTC
TRBD1 | TRBJ2-7 | - | TRBV15 | CATSQDRAYEQYF | TGTGCCACCAGCCAGGACAGGGCTTACGAGCAGTACTTC
TRBD1 | TRBJ1-4 | few | TRBV30 | CAWSPTGTGLGKLFF | TGTGCCTGGAGCCCTACCGGGACAGGGCTTGGAAAACTGTTTTTT
TRBD1 | TRBJ2-1 | - | TRBV19 | CASSQDRASINEQFF | TGTGCCAGTAGTCAAGACAGGGCGTCAATAAATGAGCAGTTCTTC
- | TRBJ1-5 | few | TRBV2 | CASTTGNQPQHF | TGTGCCAGCACCACAGGGAATCAGCCCCAGCATTTT
TRBD1 | TRBJ2-5 | - | TRBV5-8 | CASSLPGQGDLETQYF | TGTGCCAGCAGCTTGCCGGGACAGGGGGATTTGGAGACCCAGTACTTC
- | TRBJ2-2 | - | TRBV11-2 | CASSFRGGNTGELFF | TGTGCCAGCAGCTTTCGGGGTGGTAATACCGGGGAGCTGTTTTTT